The next 31 T cell receptor beta chains were all read from a single sample in a study of T-cell reconstitution after alpha-beta-depleted transplantation in children. As it was prepared, the TCRbeta library received unique molecular identifiers. TCRdb independently ran MiXCR on the PCR reads; one entry per CDR3 protein. Seen here are about 78,000 distinct CDR3 sequences, approximately 14% observed once, and the top ten hold around 26%. Here the sequenced sample was PBMCs, mostly from graft donor cells, taken 180 days after TCRalphabeta/CD19-depleted stem cell transplant. The receptors were sampled from a male patient aged 2 to 10 who had a stem cell transplant for acute lymphoblastic leukemia, so the T cells may come from the graft donor.

In this sample, this clonotype turned up a few times. V and J are TRBV18 and TRBJ2-7; TRBD1 or TRBD2 may be the D gene (5 bases each). CDR3 length equals 13 residues. Germline V gene sequence: CDR1 KGHSH, CDR2 LQKENI. V lost 2 bases to trimming and J lost 3 bases, with 8 bases between them. CDR3 protein: CASSPGTVYEQYF. CDR3 bases: TGTGCCAGCTCACCAGGGACCGTCTACGAGCAGTACTTC.

This rearrangement joins TRBV6-1 to TRBJ1-2; D not resolved. Looked up from germline, CDR1 is MNHNS and CDR2 is SASEGT. V was trimmed by 4 bases and J by 7 bases, leaving 13 bases between them. This CDR3 has 13 residues. This CDR3 is CASSAGPTSGYTF. The CDR3, as DNA: TGTGCCAGCAGTGCCGGGCCCACCAGTGGCTACACCTTC.

This chain uses TRBV27 with TRBJ2-3, with D tentatively TRBD1 (6 bases). The CDR3 consists of 16 residues. Trimming removed 7 bases at V and 8 bases at J, with 25 bases between. Germline CDR1 is MNHEY and CDR2 is SMNVEV (reference sequence). The CDR3 is CASNPKWDIRSGTQYF. The CDR3 DNA follows: TGTGCCAGCAATCCCAAATGGGACATCCGAAGTGGTACGCAGTATTTT.

This rearrangement joins TRBV25-1 to TRBJ2-1, with D hard to call. This CDR3 region has 16 residues. Germline lookup yields CDR1 MGHDK and CDR2 SYGVNS. V lost 1 base, J lost 4 bases, and 14 bases lay in between. This chain's CDR3 is CASSELAGGPYNEQFF. CDR3 nucleotides: TGTGCCAGCAGTGAATTGGCCGGTGGGCCGTACAATGAGCAGTTCTTC.

The V and J genes are TRBV25-1 and TRBJ1-4, with TRBD1 matching over 9 bases. Per germline, CDR1 MGHDK and CDR2 SYGVNS. Trimming took 5 bases from V and 6 from J; bases not matched to a gene: 10. The CDR3 is 16 amino acids. CDR3 DNA: TGTGCCAGCAGTCCTAGGAGACAGGGGGTTTATGAAAAACTGTTTTTT. Translation gives CASSPRRQGVYEKLFF.

The sample holds many counts of this clonotype. Germline and junction disagree at one end, which may indicate a read error. The chain links TRBV7-7 to TRBJ2-1; 9 nucleotides align to TRBD1. The CDR3 spans 13 residues. Germline V gene data show CDR1 as SSHAT and CDR2 as FNYEAQ (reference sequence). The CDR3 nucleotides are TGTGCTAGCAGCTTGGACAGGGGTGGCGAGCAGTTCTTC. This encodes CASSLDRGGEQFF.

The rearrangement links TRBV20-1 to TRBJ1-6; D call uncertain. V was clipped by 3 bases and J by 6 bases, with 15 bases between them. The V gene's germline CDR1 is DFQATT and CDR2 SNEGSKA (reference sequence). This CDR3 has 15 residues. The CDR3 bases are TGCAGTGCTAGCCCTAAGGGCTTGCTTAATTCACCCCTCCACTTT. Its protein is CSASPKGLLNSPLHF.

In this sample, this clonotype turned up a few times. The chain couples TRBV6-5 to TRBJ1-3; D remains ambiguous. The ends were cut back, 2 bases at V and 0 bases at J, with 17 bases in the middle. Germline-derived CDR1 and CDR2 are MNHEY and SVGAGI. This CDR3 has 18 amino acids. CDR3 nucleotide sequence: TGTGCCAGCAGTTACAGATATTACACCCCAGCCTCTGGAAACACCATATATTTT. This codes for CASSYRYYTPASGNTIYF.

In this sample, this clonotype turned up a few times. The chain uses TRBV4-1 and TRBJ1-2; D perhaps matches TRBD1 (6 bases). The CDR3 covers 15 residues. Germline loops: CDR1 MGHRA, CDR2 YSYEKL. Trimming took 3 bases from V and 4 from J, leaving 15 bases between them. CDR3 bases: TGCGCCAGCAGCCACCCGGAGGGGGTTGGCTATGGCTACACCTTC. Amino acid sequence: CASSHPEGVGYGYTF.

The chain recombines TRBV6-2 or TRBV6-3 with TRBJ2-1; TRBD1 might be the D (6 bases). Germline CDR1 reads MNHEY; CDR2 reads SVGEGT. The length of the CDR3 is 16 residues. V dropped 4 bases and J dropped 6 bases, with 19 bases sitting between them. DNA of the CDR3: TGTGCCAGCAGTTCTCACAGGGCGTTACTAAGCAATGAGCAGTTCTTC. It encodes CASSSHRALLSNEQFF.

This clonotype was seen a handful of times. This rearrangement joins TRBV12-3 or TRBV12-4 to TRBJ2-3, with TRBD1 matching over 7 bases. The CDR3 loop spans 14 amino acids. The trim removed 8 bases at V and 4 bases at J, leaving 9 bases unmatched. CDR3 in amino acids: CASLFTGVADTQYF. DNA for the CDR3: TGTGCCAGCCTTTTTACAGGGGTGGCAGATACGCAGTATTTT.

This clonotype was counted only a few times. This rearrangement joins TRBV2 to TRBJ1-6, with TRBD1 identical over 8 bases. Germline CDR1 reads SNHLY; CDR2 reads FYNNEI. CDR3 length: 12 residues. J lost 10 bases, V lost 6 bases, and 2 bases had no gene match. The CDR3 loop is CASRQGESPLHF. CDR3 DNA sequence: TGTGCCAGCAGACAGGGGGAATCACCCCTCCACTTT.

By sample fraction, this clonotype is medium-sized. The genes are TRBV27 and TRBJ2-5; 10 bases agree with TRBD2. V was clipped by 8 bases and J by 1 base; unmatched bases: 7. Germline CDR1 MNHEY, CDR2 SMNVEV (reference sequence). The CDR3 length is 15 residues. CDR3 residues: CASGRASGSQETQYF. The CDR3 coding sequence is TGTGCCAGCGGTCGCGCTAGCGGGAGCCAAGAGACCCAGTACTTC.

This clonotype is large. The chain uses TRBV7-2 and TRBJ2-7; TRBD2 might be the D (6 bases). This CDR3 spans 18 amino acids. The germline CDR1 and CDR2 sequences are SGHTA and FQGNSA. V shed 2 bases and J shed 0 bases, with 20 bases lying between them. The DNA of the CDR3 is TGTGCCAGCAGCTTACCACGACCTCCGGGACTGGTCTCCTACGAGCAGTACTTC. Residues: CASSLPRPPGLVSYEQYF.

This clonotype came up a few times. The rearrangement joins TRBV10-3 to TRBJ2-6, with a tentative D call TRBD2 (7 bases). CDR3 length equals 13 residues. The germline V gene encodes CDR1 ENHRY and CDR2 SYGVKD. V lost 9 bases, J lost 7 bases, and 13 bases lay in between. For the CDR3, the DNA is TGTGCCATGGGGAGGGGGGGTGCCAACGTCCTGACTTTC. Translating it yields CAMGRGGANVLTF.

CDR3 DNA sequence: TGTGCCAGCAGCCAGAGTGCACAGCTGAACACTGAAGCTTTCTTT. As protein: CASSQSAQLNTEAFF. This rearrangement joins TRBV3-1 to TRBJ1-1; D is unclear. The CDR3 is 15 amino acids. V was trimmed by 3 bases and J by 0 bases, leaving 11 bases between them. Germline CDR1 reads LGHDT; CDR2 reads YNNKEL (reference sequence). The full variable domain, completed using reference TRBV3-1 and TRBJ1-1, is DTAVSQTPKYLVTQMGNDKSIKCEQNLGHDTMYWYKQDSKKFLKIMFSYNNKELIINETVPNRFSPKSPDKAHLNLHINSLELGDSAVYFCASSQSAQLNTEAFFGQGTRLTVV.

The rearrangement uses TRBV7-9 and TRBJ2-7; D gene uncertain. The CDR3 is 11 residues long. Germline CDR1 SEHNR, CDR2 FQNEAQ (reference sequence). The V gene lost 4 bases and the J gene lost 2 bases, with 3 bases spanning the gap. The CDR3 nucleotides are TGTGCCAGCAGCTCCCCCTACGAGCAGTACTTC. It translates to CASSSPYEQYF.

This clonotype appeared a few times. The CDR3 DNA follows: TGTGCCAGCAGCTTAAATACCCGACTTCTCGCTTTCTTT. Amino acids: CASSLNTRLLAFF. The V and J genes are TRBV7-2 and TRBJ1-1, with no clear D. Trimming shortened V by 2 bases and J by 11 bases, and 15 bases separated the two germline ends. Per germline, CDR1 SGHTA and CDR2 FQGNSA. There are 13 residues in the CDR3.

This clonotype was observed a few times. The V and J genes are TRBV7-9 and TRBJ2-7, with 8 bases matching TRBD1. Germline assignment: CDR1 SEHNR and CDR2 FQNEAQ (reference sequence). The CDR3 has 13 amino acids. V lost 3 bases to trimming and J lost 5 bases; unmatched junction nucleotides: 3. The CDR3 bases are TGTGCCAGCAGCTTCGCAGGGGGCAACGAGCAGTACTTC. Amino acids: CASSFAGGNEQYF.

This chain joins TRBV6-1 and TRBJ2-5; D call uncertain. With 0 bases removed from V and 8 bases from J, the gap between germline ends came to 16 bases. The CDR3 sequence is 15 residues long. Germline lookup yields CDR1 MNHNS and CDR2 SASEGT. The CDR3 DNA reads as TGTGCCAGCAGTGAAGCTAACGGACCCCCTTACACCCAGTACTTC. Translating it yields CASSEANGPPYTQYF.

This clonotype was seen more than once but under ten times. The genes are TRBV5-1 and TRBJ1-1; D is unclear. V lost 6 bases and J lost 4, with 7 bases in between. The CDR3 contains 11 residues. Germline V gene sequence: CDR1 SGHRS, CDR2 YFSETQ. The CDR3, as DNA: TGCGCCAGCATAAGGGCCACTGAAGCTTTCTTT. This codes for CASIRATEAFF.

Many counts were recorded for this clonotype. The chain couples TRBV5-1 to TRBJ2-5; no clear D gene. The V and J ends lost 0 bases and 7 bases respectively, with 10 bases between them. The CDR3 spans 13 residues. Germline values: CDR1 SGHRS, CDR2 YFSETQ. The CDR3 DNA reads as TGCGCCAGCAGCTTGGAACGCCCGGGGACCCAGTACTTC. Its translation is CASSLERPGTQYF.

This clonotype was seen more than once but under ten times. V and J are TRBV3-1 and TRBJ1-4; unclear D gene. CDR3 length: 15 residues. The germline V gene encodes CDR1 LGHDT and CDR2 YNNKEL (reference sequence). V was clipped by 3 bases and J by 8 bases, with 16 bases between them. CDR3 sequence (DNA): TGTGCCAGCAGCCACAGTCCGCAGCTGTTGGAAAAACTGTTTTTT. Residues: CASSHSPQLLEKLFF.

The chain employs TRBV5-1 and TRBJ1-2; weak D call: TRBD1 (5 bases). Germline CDR1 and CDR2: SGHRS and YFSETQ. Trimming shortened V by 7 bases and J by 2 bases, and 12 bases separated the two germline ends. CDR3 size: 13 residues. This CDR3 is CASGTKGNYGYTF. Written as DNA, the CDR3 is TGCGCCAGCGGGACGAAGGGAAACTATGGCTACACCTTC. The entire variable domain, with the rest obtained from reference TRBV5-1 and TRBJ1-2, is as follows: KAGVTQTPRYLIKTRGQQVTLSCSPISGHRSVSWYQQTPGQGLQFLFEYFSETQRNKGNFPGRFSGRQFSNSRSEMNVSTLELGDSALYLCASGTKGNYGYTFGSGTRLTVV.

This clonotype was counted only a few times. The chain recombines TRBV10-2 with TRBJ1-2; a possible D gene is TRBD1 (5 bases). Trimming stripped 4 bases from V and 2 bases from J, with 11 bases between. Germline V gene sequence: CDR1 WSHSY, CDR2 SAAADI. The CDR3 length is 14 residues. The CDR3 loop is CASSGRGPNYGYTF. The CDR3 bases are TGCGCCAGCAGTGGGCGGGGCCCGAACTATGGCTACACCTTC.

A remark on this clonotype: At one end, the junction sequence differs from germline, possibly due to a read error. This chain links TRBV7-9 with TRBJ2-7; the D call may be TRBD1 or TRBD2 (6 bases each). The CDR3 sequence is 14 residues long. CDR1 is SEHNR, CDR2 FQNEAQ, per germline (reference sequence). The CDR3 region is CASGLQGLSYEQYF. DNA of the CDR3: TGTGCCAGCGGCTTACAGGGACTCTCCTACGAGCAGTACTTC.

This clonotype has more than one count but fewer than ten. The chain couples TRBV5-1 to TRBJ2-1; the match to TRBD1 covers 8 bases. J gave up 2 bases and V 0 bases, and 7 bases lay outside the gene matches. Germline loops: CDR1 SGHRS, CDR2 YFSETQ. The CDR3 runs 17 residues. CDR3 sequence (DNA): TGCGCCAGCAGCTTGGGGACAGGGAGGCATGCCTACAATGAGCAGTTCTTC. Translated, it gives CASSLGTGRHAYNEQFF.

This rearrangement joins TRBV19 to TRBJ1-1; tentatively, D is TRBD1 (5 bases). The CDR3 runs 15 residues. V shed 4 bases and J shed 0 bases, with 12 bases lying between them. Germline V lookup: CDR1 LNHDA, CDR2 SQIVND (reference sequence). DNA of the CDR3: TGTGCCAGTAGTACGTCGGGGGGGTTGAACACTGAAGCTTTCTTT. This codes for CASSTSGGLNTEAFF. Together with reference TRBV19 and TRBJ1-1, the CDR3 gives the full variable domain: DGGITQSPKYLFRKEGQNVTLSCEQNLNHDAMYWYRQDPGQGLRLIYYSQIVNDFQKGDIAEGYSVSREKKESFPLTVTSAQKNPTAFYLCASSTSGGLNTEAFFGQGTRLTVV.

This chain links TRBV2 with TRBJ2-5; D possibly corresponds to TRBD2 (6 bases). The CDR3 spans 17 residues. Between the trimmed V and J ends, which lost 5 bases and 2 bases, there was a span of 21 bases. Germline V gene lookup returns CDR1 SNHLY and CDR2 FYNNEI. The CDR3, as DNA: TGTGCCAGCAGTCCTCGACCTTTAGCGGACGGGCAAGAGACCCAGTACTTC. It specifies CASSPRPLADGQETQYF. Full variable domain (missing parts from reference TRBV2 and TRBJ2-5): EPEVTQTPSHQVTQMGQEVILRCVPISNHLYFYWYRQILGQKVEFLVSFYNNEISEKSEIFDDQFSVERPDGSNFTLKIRSTKLEDSAMYFCASSPRPLADGQETQYFGPGTRLLVL.

This clonotype was picked up a small number of times. The rearrangement links TRBV6-5 to TRBJ2-7, with 7 bases aligning to TRBD1. The V gene end was trimmed by 4 bases and the J gene end by 2 bases; junction bases not matched to a gene: 5. Per germline, CDR1 MNHEY and CDR2 SVGAGI. The CDR3 covers 14 residues. The CDR3 region has the DNA TGTGCCAGCAGTTCCGGGACAGAAACCTACGAGCAGTACTTC. Its protein product is CASSSGTETYEQYF.

This clonotype was seen a handful of times. The chain is built from TRBV3-1 and TRBJ2-7; the D is unclear. This CDR3 comprises 12 residues. V was clipped by 1 base and J by 9 bases, with 10 bases between them. Germline V lookup: CDR1 LGHDT, CDR2 YNNKEL (reference sequence). The CDR3 DNA is TGTGCCAGCAGCCAAGGAGAAACCGGGCAGTACTTC. Amino acids: CASSQGETGQYF.